The 29 T cell receptor beta chains listed next were all sequenced from one sample in a study of blood T cell repertoires in COVID-19. Method: immunoSEQ multiplex PCR; TCRdb's copy keeps in-frame clones and lacks some. The table has some 150,000 clones, around 82% seen once. Sequencing used peripheral blood. Receptor source: a man aged 55-75 years with acute or convalescent COVID-19.

The chain joins TRBV5-8 to TRBJ1-1; no clear D gene. This CDR3 is built from 12 residues. Between the trimmed V and J ends, which lost 1 base and 5 bases, there was a span of 6 bases. CDR1 is SGHTS and CDR2 is YDEGEE in the germline V gene. The CDR3 spells CASSLIGTEAFF. The CDR3 nucleotides read TGTGCCAGCAGCTTGATCGGTACTGAAGCTTTCTTT.

The chain carries TRBV30 and TRBJ1-4, with a tentative D call TRBD1 (5 bases). Trimming pared 2 bases from V and 10 bases from J, leaving 14 bases between. The CDR3 has 13 amino acids. From germline, CDR1 is GTSNPN and CDR2 SVGIG (reference sequence). The CDR3 is CAWSQGGRGKLFF. CDR3 nucleotides: TGTGCCTGGAGTCAGGGTGGTAGAGGAAAACTGTTTTTT.

CDR3 protein: CASSRRPRGTSGANVLTF. In nucleotides, the CDR3 is TGTGCCAGTAGTAGAAGACCACGAGGGACTTCTGGGGCCAACGTCCTGACTTTC. The chain recombines TRBV19 with TRBJ2-6; D might be TRBD2 (6 bases). The ends were cut back, 4 bases at V and 1 base at J, with 17 bases in the middle. The CDR3 covers 18 residues. Per the germline V gene, CDR1 is LNHDA and CDR2 is SQIVND (reference sequence).

There are a few counts of this clone. The CDR3 region has the DNA TGTGCCAGCAGCTTGTCGGGGGGATATGGATATGGCTACACCTTC. It translates to CASSLSGGYGYGYTF. The chain links TRBV5-4 to TRBJ1-2, with D possibly matching TRBD1 (5 bases). In germline, CDR1 is SGHNT, CDR2 YYREEE (reference sequence). The CDR3 contains 15 residues. Trimming shortened V by 1 base and J by 5 bases, and 15 bases separated the two germline ends.

The rearrangement joins TRBV2 to TRBJ2-5, with D hard to call. V lost 0 bases to trimming and J lost 5 bases, with 13 bases between them. Per the germline V gene, CDR1 is SNHLY and CDR2 is FYNNEI. This CDR3 has 15 residues. CDR3 loop: CASSEALFSHETQYF. CDR3 DNA sequence: TGTGCCAGCAGTGAAGCGCTTTTTAGCCACGAGACCCAGTACTTC.

The chain combines TRBV7-2 with TRBJ2-1; no reliable D call. Germline loops: CDR1 SGHTA, CDR2 FQGNSA. The CDR3 has 13 residues. Trimming took off 0 bases at V and 6 bases at J, with 6 bases between the two ends. The CDR3 DNA reads TGTGCCAGCAGCTTAGCAAGCGTCAATGAGCAGTTCTTC. Translation: CASSLASVNEQFF.

The chain links TRBV3-1 (or the pseudogene TRBV3-2) to TRBJ2-7, with a tentative D call TRBD1 (6 bases). The length of the CDR3 is 15 residues. Trimming cost V 4 bases and J 5 bases, with 18 bases left between them. The germline CDR1 and CDR2 sequences are LGHDT and YNNKEL (reference sequence). CDR3 sequence (DNA): TGTGCCAGCAGCCCGACTCCACAGGGAATGAACGAGCAGTACTTC. It is translated as CASSPTPQGMNEQYF.

This clone was observed at least ten times. V is TRBV7-6 and J is TRBJ2-7; TRBD1 agrees at 11 bases. Germline CDR1 and CDR2: SGHVS and FNYEAQ. The J segment lost 2 bases and the V segment lost 5 bases, leaving 8 bases of the junction unmatched. The CDR3 has 16 residues. As DNA, the CDR3 is TGTGCCAGCAGCCTAGGGGGGGACAGGGGGACCTACGAGCAGTACTTC. Its protein is CASSLGGDRGTYEQYF.

The sample holds a few counts of this clone. The V call is TRBV7-9, the J call TRBJ2-2; no clear D. The V and J ends lost 1 base and 4 bases respectively, with 7 bases between them. The CDR3 runs to 14 residues. Per germline, CDR1 SEHNR and CDR2 FQNEAQ (reference sequence). The CDR3 nucleotides are TGTGCCAGCAGCTTAGATGGCATCACCGGGGAGCTGTTTTTT. Its protein is CASSLDGITGELFF.

CDR3 sequence reads: CATSTRTGGLEQYF. The CDR3, as DNA: TGTGCCACCAGCACAAGGACAGGGGGCCTCGAGCAGTACTTC. The chain couples TRBV15 to TRBJ2-7, with 11 bases identical to TRBD1. V was clipped by 4 bases and J by 6 bases; unmatched bases: 5. Looked up from germline, CDR1 is LNHNV and CDR2 is YYDKDF (reference sequence). The CDR3 is 14 amino acids.

Only one count was recorded for this clone. The chain joins TRBV27 to TRBJ2-1, with 10 bases aligning to TRBD2. The CDR3 is 16 residues long. The germline CDR1 and CDR2 sequences are MNHEY and SMNVEV (reference sequence). V was clipped by 8 bases and J by 2 bases; unmatched bases: 9. CDR3 DNA: TGTGCCAGCGGGACCGGGACTAGCGTCACCTACAATGAGCAGTTCTTC. The encoded protein is CASGTGTSVTYNEQFF.

The V call is TRBV5-4, the J call TRBJ2-1, with 10 bases matching TRBD2. CDR1 and CDR2 from the germline V gene are SGHNT and YYREEE (reference sequence). This CDR3 has 16 residues. V shed 3 bases, J shed 3 bases, and the junction held 6 bases outside the gene matches. The CDR3 DNA follows: TGTGCCAGCAGCTCGGCCGGGACTAGCGTCTACAATGAGCAGTTCTTC. Its protein is CASSSAGTSVYNEQFF.

The chain employs TRBV6-6 and TRBJ2-5; 7 bases map to TRBD2. Germline V CDR1 and CDR2: MNHNY, SVGAGI (reference sequence). This CDR3 is 14 amino acids long. V gave up 4 bases and J gave up 3 bases; unmatched junction bases: 5. CDR3 in DNA: TGTGCCAGCAGTTTAACTAGCGTGGAAGAGACCCAGTACTTC. Protein sequence: CASSLTSVEETQYF.

The rearrangement joins TRBV27 to TRBJ2-3, with TRBD2 as a possible D gene (5 bases). Trimming pared 3 bases from V and 1 base from J, leaving 11 bases between. CDR3 length: 15 amino acids. Germline assignment: CDR1 MNHEY and CDR2 SMNVEV (reference sequence). CDR3 DNA sequence: TGTGCCAGCAGTTTGATAGGGCGGGGCACAGATACGCAGTATTTT. Amino acids: CASSLIGRGTDTQYF.

The chain carries TRBV5-1 and TRBJ1-4; a possible D gene is TRBD1 (5 bases). The CDR3 is 15 amino acids. Trimming pared 4 bases from V and 8 bases from J, leaving 18 bases between. CDR1 SGHRS and CDR2 YFSETQ come from the germline V gene. In DNA form, the CDR3 reads TGCGCCAGCAGCACCTCCGGGACCGGAGGGGAAAAACTGTTTTTT. As protein: CASSTSGTGGEKLFF.

Of note for this clone: This same CDR3 is encoded by further DNA sequences in the sample. The CDR3 loop reads CASSEGQPGLYEQYF. The CDR3 nucleotides are TGTGCCAGCAGTGAAGGACAGCCCGGCCTGTACGAGCAGTACTTC. The J gene is TRBJ2-7, the V gene TRBV2, with D possibly matching TRBD1 (5 bases). The CDR3 spans 15 residues. Trimming took 1 base from V and 4 from J, leaving 14 bases between them. Germline V gene lookup returns CDR1 SNHLY and CDR2 FYNNEI.

This chain uses TRBV15 with TRBJ2-5; 10 nucleotides agree with TRBD2. Germline V CDR1 and CDR2: LNHNV, YYDKDF (reference sequence). CDR3 length equals 15 residues. With 4 bases clipped from V and 7 bases from J, the junction kept 9 bases outside the gene matches. In nucleotides, the CDR3 is TGTGCCACCAGCAATCGAGCGGGAGGGCTAGGGACCCAGTACTTC. Translated, it gives CATSNRAGGLGTQYF.

V is TRBV28 and J is TRBJ2-1, with D maybe TRBD2 (6 bases). CDR1 MDHEN and CDR2 SYDVKM come from the germline V gene. V was pared by 6 bases and J by 7 bases, with 10 bases between. The CDR3 runs to 12 residues. The CDR3 reads CASSRLVNEQFF. CDR3 nucleotides: TGTGCCAGCAGCAGACTAGTTAATGAGCAGTTCTTC.

This clone appeared a few times. Other nucleotide sequences from this sample produce the same CDR3. The CDR3 loop reads CASSFTENTEAFF. As DNA, the CDR3 is TGTGCCAGCAGCTTTACAGAGAACACTGAAGCTTTCTTT. The V call is TRBV7-9, the J call TRBJ1-1, with D hard to call. The CDR3 loop spans 13 amino acids. Trimming pared 3 bases from V and 1 base from J, leaving 6 bases between. Germline CDR1 is SEHNR and CDR2 is FQNEAQ (reference sequence).

The chain joins TRBV7-6 to TRBJ1-3; weak D call: TRBD1 (5 bases). The ends were cut back, 4 bases at V and 0 bases at J, with 10 bases in the middle. Per the germline V gene, CDR1 is SGHVS and CDR2 is FNYEAQ. The CDR3 sequence is 15 residues long. The CDR3 DNA is TGTGCCAGCAGCTCGGACACGAGCTCTGGAAACACCATATATTTT. This codes for CASSSDTSSGNTIYF. The full variable domain, with the rest looked up from reference TRBV7-6 and TRBJ1-3, is GAGVSQSPRYKVTKRGQDVALRCDPISGHVSLYWYRQALGQGPEFLTYFNYEAQQDKSGLPNDRFSAERPEGSISTLTIQRTEQRDSAMYRCASSSDTSSGNTIYFGEGSWLTVV.

This clone was seen only a few times. The genes are TRBV9 and TRBJ2-3; TRBD1 is a possible D gene (6 bases). Trimming shortened V by 4 bases and J by 2 bases, and 17 bases separated the two germline ends. CDR1 is SGDLS and CDR2 is YYNGEE in the germline V gene. This CDR3 is 16 amino acids long. The CDR3 DNA sequence: TGTGCCAGCAGCCCGAGGGCCGGACAGACCACAGATACGCAGTATTTT. Residues: CASSPRAGQTTDTQYF.

This rearrangement joins TRBV30 to TRBJ1-2, with D possibly TRBD1 on 5 matching bases. This CDR3 is 12 amino acids long. Deletions cut 3 bases from V and 1 base from J, with 6 bases between. Germline assignment: CDR1 GTSNPN and CDR2 SVGIG (reference sequence). This chain's CDR3 is CAWSGGNYGYTF. The CDR3 DNA sequence: TGTGCCTGGAGCGGGGGTAACTATGGCTACACCTTC.

With regard to this clone: Mismatch with germline at one junction end may stem from a read error. The same CDR3 can be traced to other DNA sequences in this sample. The rearrangement joins TRBV2 to TRBJ1-6; no clear D gene. The CDR3 covers 14 residues. Germline V gene data show CDR1 as SNHLY and CDR2 as FYNNEI. As DNA, the CDR3 is TGTGCCAGCAGTGAACGGCAGAGGAATTCACCTCTCCACTTT. It encodes CASSERQRNSPLHF.

This chain joins TRBV28 and TRBJ2-5; D may be TRBD1 (6 bases). This CDR3 has 13 amino acids. Germline-derived CDR1 and CDR2 are MDHEN and SYDVKM. V was pared by 1 base and J by 6 bases, with 9 bases between. CDR3 protein: CASSLYREKTQYF. The CDR3 DNA is TGTGCCAGCAGTTTATACAGGGAGAAGACCCAGTACTTC.

This chain uses TRBV5-4 with TRBJ1-2; D is unclear. The CDR3 runs 15 residues. V dropped 0 bases and J dropped 1 base, with 10 bases sitting between them. The germline V gene has CDR1 SGHNT and CDR2 YYREEE (reference sequence). The CDR3 region has the DNA TGTGCCAGCAGCTTGGGACTAACGATTAACTATGGCTACACCTTC. It is translated as CASSLGLTINYGYTF.

Written as DNA, the CDR3 is TGTGCCAGCAGCATGCGGGACCCAAAGAACTATGGCTACACCTTC. It yields the protein CASSMRDPKNYGYTF. V and J are TRBV7-2 and TRBJ1-2; tentatively, D is TRBD1 (5 bases). Per the germline V gene, CDR1 is SGHTA and CDR2 is FQGNSA. The CDR3 is made up of 15 amino acids. The V and J ends lost 5 bases and 2 bases respectively, with 15 bases between them.

This clone showed up just a few times. This rearrangement joins TRBV7-2 to TRBJ1-1; weak D call: TRBD1 (5 bases). The germline V gene encodes CDR1 SGHTA and CDR2 FQGNSA. CDR3 length: 15 amino acids. The V gene lost 6 bases and the J gene lost 1 base, with 15 bases spanning the gap. The CDR3 is CASSSRGTANTEAFF. The CDR3 coding sequence is TGTGCCAGCAGTAGTAGGGGTACAGCGAACACTGAAGCTTTCTTT.

This clone was recorded only once. The gene calls are TRBV6-5 and TRBJ2-7; a weak D match, TRBD1 (6 bases). CDR1 is MNHEY and CDR2 is SVGAGI in the germline V gene. V gave up 6 bases and J gave up 0 bases, with 15 bases separating them. This CDR3 has 15 amino acids. The CDR3 DNA reads TGTGCCAGCAGCCGTCCCGGGACACACTCCTACGAGCAGTACTTC. This translates into CASSRPGTHSYEQYF.

The V and J genes are TRBV7-2 and TRBJ2-2; TRBD2 might be the D (5 bases). This CDR3 is built from 14 residues. Germline assignment: CDR1 SGHTA and CDR2 FQGNSA. Trimming left V 5 bases short and J 2 bases short, with 9 bases between. CDR3: CASSPGLNTGELFF. CDR3 DNA: TGTGCCAGCAGCCCCGGACTTAACACCGGGGAGCTGTTTTTT.